This TCR beta chain came from a study of blood T cell repertoires in COVID-19. Study overall: T cells, B-cell-depleted T cells, or PBMCs supplied cDNA or gDNA.

This clone appeared a single time. The CDR3 spans 16 residues. Germline V lookup: CDR1 LGHNA, CDR2 YNFKEQ. V lost 2 bases, J lost 7 bases, and 6 bases stayed unmatched. Source study methods: Amplifying reference gene primers gave estimates of nucleated cell counts. Some clones are missing from TCRdb's copy, which holds only in-frame ones; the method was immunoSEQ multiplex PCR. V and J calls and clone size are copied from that table; D and trimming were computed from the DNA. The sample comprises approximately 330,000 clones, roughly 87% of which are singletons, and just over 9.5% rests with the top ten.

J is TRBJ2-1 and V is TRBV4-2; 12 nucleotides match TRBD2. This TCR was sampled from a man aged 25 to 40 with COVID-19, enrolled during active disease. The sequencing input was peripheral blood. The CDR3 region has the DNA TGTGCCAGCAGCCAACCTAGCGGGGGGGCAGCTAATGAGCAGTTCTTC. Translated, it gives CASSQPSGGAANEQFF.